The following is a TCR beta chain sequence with its context. Its antigen target is currently unknown. No base-level quality is on record; no much larger clone is a single base apart. The donors were included in the validation cohort of 100 to 150 subjects, a group kept apart from the roughly 700-subject first cohort. Receptors were amplified or captured by the immunoSEQ multiplex PCR assay. The published analysis was carried out like this. To diagnose cytomegalovirus status from the catalog of TCR beta chain sequences, a statistical classification framework was built. In TCRdb, the immuneACCESS table is reduced to in-frame sequences with V and J assigned. These tables do not hold every clone; where another copy was compared, an unresolved V gene accounts for under half, and the others remain unexplained. Clone size and the V and J calls come from that table; the DNA yielded D and trimming. The sample records 250,000 to 300,000 clones, around 87% of which are singletons. Of the sample, 0.3% to 0.4% falls within the top ten clones.

This sample was included in a study of cytomegalovirus exposure and HLA in healthy donors (dated by TCRdb to about 2017). The study in broad terms: The 700 or so repertoires of the first cohort and the 110 or so validation repertoires were produced on the same platform, according to a later analysis. The study was designed to test whether signatures of past pathogen exposure could be identified by cataloging public T cell receptors. In addition to the first cohort of roughly 700 subjects, a separate validation cohort of 130 or so different subjects was used. High-throughput TCR immunosequencing, statistical association of individual TCRs with disease status, and machine learning were combined to predict cytomegalovirus infection status. Broader findings and caveats from the paper: A later analysis had no HLA typing for the validation cohort, so co-occurrence there was scored across all 110 or so repertoires. In both the original and validation cohorts, the classifier was reported to diagnose cytomegalovirus status with high specificity and sensitivity. The authors suggested that the approach could potentially be generalized to other disease states and immunological phenotypes. Most TCR sequences were observed very rarely across donors, whereas some public TCRs were present in many individuals. Three of the identified cytomegalovirus-associated TCR beta chains were confirmed in vitro to be specific for cytomegalovirus antigens. A later analysis found that TCRs clustered in the first cohort also tended to co-occur in the 120 validation repertoires, with about 94% of cluster scores above 0. In the study, some 160 TCR beta chains were listed as associated with cytomegalovirus.

The CDR3 sequence holds 14 residues, the cysteine and phenylalanine included. Just the 42-base CDR3 DNA is kept, in frame starting at base 1. CDR1 and CDR2 are drawn from the germline V gene: SGHNT, YENEEA. The V end gives up 5 bases and the J end 2 bases, leaving 5 bases in the junction not matched to a gene. The V gene is TRBV11-3 and the J gene is TRBJ2-7, with 8 bases matching TRBD1. The TCR originated in a young woman in good health and CMV-seronegative. Input material: PBMCs. The DNA sequence is TGTGCCAGCAGCCTCGGACAGGGTGCCTACGAGCAGTACTTC. This yields the protein CASSLGQGAYEQYF.